This entry is about one TCR beta chain. The antigen is undetermined. This specimen comes from a study of cytomegalovirus exposure and HLA in healthy donors. PCR was performed using 60 Vbeta and 13 Jbeta primers. Generated by immunoSEQ multiplex PCR, the TCRdb table keeps only in-frame clones and is missing some. The table has some 180,000 clones, about 80% seen once; the top ten hold around 3.5%. From germline, CDR1 is MDHEN and CDR2 SYDVKM. The CDR3 has 14 residues. Losses at the gene ends were 3 bases for V and 4 bases for J; bases not matched to a gene: 6. Findings and limits, study-wide: Analysis was performed later, and it showed HLA-associated TCR beta chains to be more clonally expanded than equally common others. Certain indistinguishable V segments, among them TRBV6-2 and TRBV6-3, were excluded. Roughly uniform depth of sequencing across donors was assumed in presence/absence analyses.

This TCR was recovered from a woman aged 55-70 years in good health and CMV-seropositive. The chain uses TRBV28 and TRBJ2-7; 7 bases are a match to TRBD2. The specimen sequenced was PBMCs. CDR3 loop: CASSLAGALYEQYF. As DNA, the CDR3 is TGTGCCAGCAGTTTGGCGGGAGCACTGTACGAGCAGTACTTC.